The entry below describes one TCR beta chain. Assay used: immunoSEQ multiplex PCR; TCRdb lists only in-frame clones, some missing. The repertoire consists of about 130,000 clones, with roughly 92% occurring once and the leading ten covering 0.58%. The data originate from a study of control samples from healthy donors and cancer patients. The origin of this receptor is a man older than 75 with head and neck cancer. Sequenced sample: PBMCs.

CDR3 amino acids: CAWSVKGGLSNQPQHF. The CDR3 region has the DNA TGTGCCTGGAGTGTAAAAGGAGGGCTGAGCAATCAGCCCCAGCATTTT. The rearrangement uses TRBV30 and TRBJ1-5, with D uncertain. Germline V gene lookup returns CDR1 GTSNPN and CDR2 SVGIG (reference sequence). The CDR3 contains 16 residues. Trimming shortened V by 0 bases and J by 1 base, and 13 bases separated the two germline ends.